This T cell receptor beta chain originates from a study of blood T cell repertoires in COVID-19. In the study overall: From T cells, B-cell-depleted T cells, or PBMCs came the material, which was cDNA or gDNA.

V shed 1 base and J 8 bases; nucleotides not matched to a gene: 4. From germline, CDR1 is MNHNS and CDR2 SASEGT. This CDR3 spans 14 amino acids. In the authors' workflow: Reference gene primer amplification in the assay estimated nucleated cell counts. Assay: immunoSEQ multiplex PCR; the TCRdb copy retains only in-frame clones and omits some. V, J and clone size reflect that table, while D and trimming were determined from the DNA. The sample includes about 46,000 clones, about 87% of them seen just once. The receptor comes from a human donor in a cohort sampled during active COVID-19. The sequenced sample consisted of peripheral blood. V and J are TRBV6-1 and TRBJ2-1; 8 nucleotides align to TRBD1. This CDR3 is CASSEGTGSDEQFF. In nucleotides, the CDR3 is TGTGCCAGCAGTGAAGGGACAGGGTCCGATGAGCAGTTCTTC.